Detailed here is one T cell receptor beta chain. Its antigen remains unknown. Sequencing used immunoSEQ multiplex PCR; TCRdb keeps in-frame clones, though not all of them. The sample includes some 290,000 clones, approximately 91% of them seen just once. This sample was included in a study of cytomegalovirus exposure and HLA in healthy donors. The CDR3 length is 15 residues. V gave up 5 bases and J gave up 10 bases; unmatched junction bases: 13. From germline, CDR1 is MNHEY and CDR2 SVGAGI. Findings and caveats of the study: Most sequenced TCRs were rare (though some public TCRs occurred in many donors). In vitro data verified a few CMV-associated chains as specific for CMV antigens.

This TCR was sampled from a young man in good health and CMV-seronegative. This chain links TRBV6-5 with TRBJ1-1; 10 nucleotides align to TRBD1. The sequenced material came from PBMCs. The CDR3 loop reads CASSKTRDRGFSAFF. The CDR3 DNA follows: TGTGCCAGCAGTAAAACCCGGGACAGGGGTTTTTCAGCTTTCTTT.